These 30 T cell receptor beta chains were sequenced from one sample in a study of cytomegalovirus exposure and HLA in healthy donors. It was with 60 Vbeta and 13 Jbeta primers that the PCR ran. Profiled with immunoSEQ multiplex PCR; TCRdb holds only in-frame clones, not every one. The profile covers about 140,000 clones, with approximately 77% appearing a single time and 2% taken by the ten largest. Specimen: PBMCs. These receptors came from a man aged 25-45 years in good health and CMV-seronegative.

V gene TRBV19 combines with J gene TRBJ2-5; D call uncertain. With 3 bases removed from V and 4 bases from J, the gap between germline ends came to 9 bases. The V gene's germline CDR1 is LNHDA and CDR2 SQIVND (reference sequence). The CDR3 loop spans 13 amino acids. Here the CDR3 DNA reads TGTGCCAGTAGTATCTTTACAAGAGAGACCCAGTACTTC. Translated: CASSIFTRETQYF.

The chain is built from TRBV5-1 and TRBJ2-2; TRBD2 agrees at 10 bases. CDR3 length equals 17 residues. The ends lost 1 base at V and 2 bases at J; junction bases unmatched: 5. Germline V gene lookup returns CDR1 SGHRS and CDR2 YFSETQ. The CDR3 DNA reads TGCGCCAGCAGCTTGTACGCTAGCGGGAGTAACACCGGGGAGCTGTTTTTT. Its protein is CASSLYASGSNTGELFF.

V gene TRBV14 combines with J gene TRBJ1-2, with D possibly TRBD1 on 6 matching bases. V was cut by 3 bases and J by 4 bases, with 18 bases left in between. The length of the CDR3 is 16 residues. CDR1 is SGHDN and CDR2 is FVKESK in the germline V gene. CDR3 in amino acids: CASSQTHTTGSYGYTF. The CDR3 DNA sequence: TGTGCCAGCAGCCAGACTCACACCACAGGGAGCTATGGCTACACCTTC.

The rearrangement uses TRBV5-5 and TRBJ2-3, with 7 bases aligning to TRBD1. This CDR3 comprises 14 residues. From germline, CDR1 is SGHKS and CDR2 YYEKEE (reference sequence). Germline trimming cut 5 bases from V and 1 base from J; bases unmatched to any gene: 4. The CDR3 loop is CASRYDRGTDTQYF. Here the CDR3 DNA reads TGTGCCAGCAGGTATGACAGGGGCACAGATACGCAGTATTTT. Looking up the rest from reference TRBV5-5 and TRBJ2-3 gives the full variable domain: DAGVTQSPTHLIKTRGQQVTLRCSPISGHKSVSWYQQVLGQGPQFIFQYYEKEERGRGNFPDRFSARQFPNYSSELNVNALLLGDSALYLCASRYDRGTDTQYFGPGTRLTVL.

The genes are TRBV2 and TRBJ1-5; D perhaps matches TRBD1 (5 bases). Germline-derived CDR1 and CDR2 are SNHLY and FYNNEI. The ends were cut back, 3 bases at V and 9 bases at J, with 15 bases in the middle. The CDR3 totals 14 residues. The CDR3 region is CASSDQGTRRPQHF. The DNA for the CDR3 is TGTGCCAGCAGTGATCAGGGAACTCGGCGGCCCCAGCATTTT.

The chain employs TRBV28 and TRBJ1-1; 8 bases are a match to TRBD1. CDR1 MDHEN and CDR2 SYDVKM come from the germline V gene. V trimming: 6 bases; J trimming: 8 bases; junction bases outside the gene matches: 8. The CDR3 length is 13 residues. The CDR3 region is CASSRDRSLEAFF. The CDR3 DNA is TGTGCCAGCAGCCGGGACAGGTCTTTAGAAGCTTTCTTT.

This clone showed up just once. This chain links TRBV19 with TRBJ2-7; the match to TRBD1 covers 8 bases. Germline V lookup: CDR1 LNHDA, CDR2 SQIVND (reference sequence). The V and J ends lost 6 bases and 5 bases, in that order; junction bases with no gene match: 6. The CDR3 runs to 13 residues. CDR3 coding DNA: TGTGCCAGTAGGCGGACAGGGTCCGACGAGCAGTACTTC. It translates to CASRRTGSDEQYF.

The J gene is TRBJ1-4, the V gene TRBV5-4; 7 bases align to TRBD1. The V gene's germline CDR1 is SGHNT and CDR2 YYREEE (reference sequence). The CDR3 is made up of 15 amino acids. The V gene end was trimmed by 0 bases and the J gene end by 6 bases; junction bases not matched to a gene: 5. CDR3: CASSLAGQGDEKLFF. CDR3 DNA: TGTGCCAGCAGCTTGGCGGGCCAGGGGGATGAAAAACTGTTTTTT.

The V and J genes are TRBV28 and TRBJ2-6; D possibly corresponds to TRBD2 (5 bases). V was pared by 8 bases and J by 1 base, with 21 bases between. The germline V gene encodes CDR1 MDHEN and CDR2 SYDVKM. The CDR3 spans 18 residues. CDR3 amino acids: CASGRPPGSLSGANVLTF. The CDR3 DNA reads TGTGCCAGCGGCCGACCTCCGGGGAGTTTATCTGGGGCCAACGTCCTGACTTTC. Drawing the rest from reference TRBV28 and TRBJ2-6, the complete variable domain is DVKVTQSSRYLVKRTGEKVFLECVQDMDHENMFWYRQDPGLGLRLIYFSYDVKMKEKGDIPEGYSVSREKKERFSLILESASTNQTSMYLCASGRPPGSLSGANVLTFGAGSRLTVL.

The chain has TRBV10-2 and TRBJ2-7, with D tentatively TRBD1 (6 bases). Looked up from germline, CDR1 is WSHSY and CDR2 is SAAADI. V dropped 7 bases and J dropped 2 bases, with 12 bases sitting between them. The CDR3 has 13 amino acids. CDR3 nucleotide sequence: TGCGCCAGCACCAGGACAGCGACCTACGAGCAGTACTTC. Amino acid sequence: CASTRTATYEQYF.

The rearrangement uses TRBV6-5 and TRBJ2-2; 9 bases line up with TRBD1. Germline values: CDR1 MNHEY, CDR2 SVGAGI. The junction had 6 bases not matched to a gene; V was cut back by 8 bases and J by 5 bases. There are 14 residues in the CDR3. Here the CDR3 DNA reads TGTGCCAGCCACAGGGGGCGCCGGACCGGGGAGCTGTTTTTT. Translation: CASHRGRRTGELFF.

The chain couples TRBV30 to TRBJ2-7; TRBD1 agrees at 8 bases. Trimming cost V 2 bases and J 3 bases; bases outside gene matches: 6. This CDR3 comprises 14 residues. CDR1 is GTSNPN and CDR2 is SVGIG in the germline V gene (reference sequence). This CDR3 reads CAWSLTGVFYEQYF. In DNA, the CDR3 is TGTGCCTGGAGTTTGACAGGGGTTTTCTACGAGCAGTACTTC. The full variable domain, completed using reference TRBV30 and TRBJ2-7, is SQTIHQWPATLVQPVGSPLSLECTVEGTSNPNLYWYRQAAGRGLQLLFYSVGIGQISSEVPQNLSASRPQDRQFILSSKKLLLSDSGFYLCAWSLTGVFYEQYFGPGTRLTVT.

As DNA, the CDR3 is TGTGCCAGCAGCTCAGGGGGTTCTTTCTACGAGCAGTACTTC. As protein: CASSSGGSFYEQYF. The J gene is TRBJ2-7, the V gene TRBV28; 7 nucleotides line up with TRBD1. This CDR3 is 14 amino acids long. Germline V gene lookup returns CDR1 MDHEN and CDR2 SYDVKM. With V trimmed by 6 bases and J by 3 bases, 8 bases remained unmatched.

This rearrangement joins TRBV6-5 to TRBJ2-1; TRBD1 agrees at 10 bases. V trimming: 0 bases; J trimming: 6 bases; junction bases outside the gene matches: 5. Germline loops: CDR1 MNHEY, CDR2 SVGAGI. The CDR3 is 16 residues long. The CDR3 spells CASSYSRDRGGNEQFF. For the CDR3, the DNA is TGTGCCAGCAGTTACTCGAGGGACAGGGGCGGCAATGAGCAGTTCTTC.

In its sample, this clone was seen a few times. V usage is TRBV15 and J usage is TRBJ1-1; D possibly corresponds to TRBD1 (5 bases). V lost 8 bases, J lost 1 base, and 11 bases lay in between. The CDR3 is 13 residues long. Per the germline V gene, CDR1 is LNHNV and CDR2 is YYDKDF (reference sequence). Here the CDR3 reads CATEGEPNTEAFF. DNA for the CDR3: TGTGCCACCGAAGGGGAACCGAACACTGAAGCTTTCTTT. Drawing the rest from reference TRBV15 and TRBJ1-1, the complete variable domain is DAMVIQNPRYQVTQFGKPVTLSCSQTLNHNVMYWYQQKSSQAPKLLFHYYDKDFNNEADTPDNFQSRRPNTSFCFLDIRSPGLGDTAMYLCATEGEPNTEAFFGQGTRLTVV.

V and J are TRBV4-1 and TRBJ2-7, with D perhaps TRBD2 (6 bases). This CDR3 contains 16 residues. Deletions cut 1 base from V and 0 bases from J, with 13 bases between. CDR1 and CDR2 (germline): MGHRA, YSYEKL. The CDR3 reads CASSQGSSGSSYEQYF. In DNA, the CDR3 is TGCGCCAGCAGCCAAGGGTCATCCGGGAGCTCCTACGAGCAGTACTTC.

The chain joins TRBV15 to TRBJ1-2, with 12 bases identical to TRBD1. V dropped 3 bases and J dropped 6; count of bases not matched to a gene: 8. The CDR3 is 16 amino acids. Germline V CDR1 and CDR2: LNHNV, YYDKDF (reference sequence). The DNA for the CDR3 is TGTGCCACCAGCAGGGGACAGGGGGCGTCTTTTGATGGCTACACCTTC. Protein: CATSRGQGASFDGYTF.

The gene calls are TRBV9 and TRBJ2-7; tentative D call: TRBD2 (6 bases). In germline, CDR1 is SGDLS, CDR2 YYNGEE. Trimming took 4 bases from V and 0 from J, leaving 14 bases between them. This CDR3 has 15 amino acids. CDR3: CASSPRGASSYEQYF. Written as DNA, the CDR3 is TGTGCCAGCAGCCCCCGCGGGGCCAGCTCCTACGAGCAGTACTTC. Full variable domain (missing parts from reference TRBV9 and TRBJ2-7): DSGVTQTPKHLITATGQRVTLRCSPRSGDLSVYWYQQSLDQGLQFLIQYYNGEERAKGNILERFSAQQFPDLHSELNLSSLELGDSALYFCASSPRGASSYEQYFGPGTRLTVT.

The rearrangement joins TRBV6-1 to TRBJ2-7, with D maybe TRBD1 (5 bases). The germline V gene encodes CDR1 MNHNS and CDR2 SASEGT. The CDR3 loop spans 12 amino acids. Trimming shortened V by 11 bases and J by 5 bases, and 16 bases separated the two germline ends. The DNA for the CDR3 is TGTGCCGGCAATCAGGGAAGGGACGAGCAGTACTTC. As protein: CAGNQGRDEQYF.

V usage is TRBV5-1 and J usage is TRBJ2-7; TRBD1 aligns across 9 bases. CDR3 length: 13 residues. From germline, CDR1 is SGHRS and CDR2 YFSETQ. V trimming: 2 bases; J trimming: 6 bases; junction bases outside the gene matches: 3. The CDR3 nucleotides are TGCGCCAGCAGCTTAGGGACAGGGCGCGAGCAGTACTTC. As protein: CASSLGTGREQYF.

The CDR3 reads CASSESSSTDTQYF. CDR3 bases: TGTGCCAGCAGTGAATCAAGCAGCACAGATACGCAGTATTTT. This chain links TRBV2 with TRBJ2-3; D remains ambiguous. The germline CDR1 and CDR2 sequences are SNHLY and FYNNEI. The V end was cut by 2 bases, the J end by 0 bases, with 6 bases between. This CDR3 spans 14 amino acids.

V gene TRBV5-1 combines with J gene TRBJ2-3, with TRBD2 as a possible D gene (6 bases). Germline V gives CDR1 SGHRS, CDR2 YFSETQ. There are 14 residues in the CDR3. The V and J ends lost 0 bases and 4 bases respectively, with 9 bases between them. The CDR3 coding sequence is TGCGCCAGCAGCTTGGCCGCTAGCGCAGATACGCAGTATTTT. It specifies CASSLAASADTQYF.

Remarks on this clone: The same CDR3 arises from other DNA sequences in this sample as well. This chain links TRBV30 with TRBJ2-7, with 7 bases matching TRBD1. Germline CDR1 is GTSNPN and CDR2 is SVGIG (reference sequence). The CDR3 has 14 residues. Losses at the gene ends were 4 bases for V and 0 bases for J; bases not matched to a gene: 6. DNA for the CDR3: TGTGCCTGGAAACCGGGACAGTCCTCCTACGAGCAGTACTTC. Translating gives CAWKPGQSSYEQYF.

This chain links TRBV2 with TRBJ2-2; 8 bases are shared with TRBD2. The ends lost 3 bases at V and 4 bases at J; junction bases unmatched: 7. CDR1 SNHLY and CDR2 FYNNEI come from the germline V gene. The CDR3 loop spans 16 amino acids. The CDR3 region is CASSDFAGTSTGELFF. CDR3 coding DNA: TGTGCCAGCAGTGACTTTGCCGGGACTAGCACCGGGGAGCTGTTTTTT.

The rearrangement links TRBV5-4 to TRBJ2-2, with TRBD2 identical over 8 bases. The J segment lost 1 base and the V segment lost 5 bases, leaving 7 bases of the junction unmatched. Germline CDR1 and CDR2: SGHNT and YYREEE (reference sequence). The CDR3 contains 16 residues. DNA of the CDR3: TGTGCCAGCAGGGGTGCTAGCGGGCGGAACACCGGGGAGCTGTTTTTT. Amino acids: CASRGASGRNTGELFF.

This chain's CDR3 is CASRSGASGRALTGELFF. The CDR3 DNA is TGTGCCAGCAGGTCCGGGGCTAGCGGGAGGGCCTTAACCGGGGAGCTGTTTTTT. The chain combines TRBV2 with TRBJ2-2; 12 bases are shared with TRBD2. The CDR3 is 18 residues long. CDR1 is SNHLY and CDR2 is FYNNEI in the germline V gene. The trim removed 6 bases at V and 5 bases at J, leaving 13 bases unmatched.

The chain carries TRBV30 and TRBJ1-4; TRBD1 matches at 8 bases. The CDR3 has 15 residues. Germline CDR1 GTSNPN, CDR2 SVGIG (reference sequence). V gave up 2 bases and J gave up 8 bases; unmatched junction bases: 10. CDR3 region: CAWSFTGTGGEKLFF. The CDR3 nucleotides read TGTGCCTGGAGTTTCACCGGGACAGGCGGGGAAAAACTGTTTTTT.

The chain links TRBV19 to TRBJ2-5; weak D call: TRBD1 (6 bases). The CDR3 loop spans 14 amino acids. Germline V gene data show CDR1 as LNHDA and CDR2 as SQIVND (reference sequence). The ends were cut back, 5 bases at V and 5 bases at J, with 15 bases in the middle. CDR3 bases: TGTGCCAGTAGTTTCACAGGGCTTGGGGAGACCCAGTACTTC. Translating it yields CASSFTGLGETQYF. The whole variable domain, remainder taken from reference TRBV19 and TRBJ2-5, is DGGITQSPKYLFRKEGQNVTLSCEQNLNHDAMYWYRQDPGQGLRLIYYSQIVNDFQKGDIAEGYSVSREKKESFPLTVTSAQKNPTAFYLCASSFTGLGETQYFGPGTRLLVL.

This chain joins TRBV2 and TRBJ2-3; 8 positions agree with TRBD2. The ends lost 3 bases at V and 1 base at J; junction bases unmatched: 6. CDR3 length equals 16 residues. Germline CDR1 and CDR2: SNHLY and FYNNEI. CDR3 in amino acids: CASSEGSGRGTDTQYF. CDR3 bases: TGTGCCAGCAGTGAGGGGAGCGGGAGAGGCACAGATACGCAGTATTTT.

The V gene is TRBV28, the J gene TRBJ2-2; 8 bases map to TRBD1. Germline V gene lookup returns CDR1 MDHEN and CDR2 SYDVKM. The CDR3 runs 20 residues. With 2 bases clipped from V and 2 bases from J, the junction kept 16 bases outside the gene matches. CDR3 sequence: CASSLDILTGAPLNTGELFF. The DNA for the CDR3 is TGTGCCAGCAGTTTAGATATCTTGACAGGGGCCCCTCTAAACACCGGGGAGCTGTTTTTT.